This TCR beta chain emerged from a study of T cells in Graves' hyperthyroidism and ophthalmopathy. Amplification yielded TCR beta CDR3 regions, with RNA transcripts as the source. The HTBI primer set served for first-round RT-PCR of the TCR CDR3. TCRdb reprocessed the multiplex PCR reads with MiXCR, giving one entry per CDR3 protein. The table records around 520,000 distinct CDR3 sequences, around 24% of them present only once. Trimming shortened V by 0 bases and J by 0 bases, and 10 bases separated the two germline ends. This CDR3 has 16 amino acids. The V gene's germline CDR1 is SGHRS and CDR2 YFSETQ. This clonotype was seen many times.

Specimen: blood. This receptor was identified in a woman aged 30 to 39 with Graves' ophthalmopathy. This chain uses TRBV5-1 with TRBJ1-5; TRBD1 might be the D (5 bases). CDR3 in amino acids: CASSLGDGDSNQPQHF. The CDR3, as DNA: TGCGCCAGCAGCTTGGGGGACGGCGATAGCAATCAGCCCCAGCATTTT.